Each of the 17 T cell receptor beta chains below was sequenced from the same sample in a study of spatial heterogeneity in lung cancer. TCRdb used MiXCR to reprocess the 5' RACE reads, holding one entry per CDR3 protein. Found here are 45,000 to 50,000 distinct CDR3 sequences, over 9.5% of them singletons; the top ten hold 30% to 40%. Indicated time point: blood at routine non-recurrence follow-up after resection. The sequencing here drew on PBMCs, taken at follow-up. These receptors came from a male donor with early-stage non-small cell lung cancer.

This clonotype has ten or more counts. This chain links TRBV29-1 with TRBJ2-5; no definite D call. This CDR3 comprises 13 residues. The ends were cut back, 3 bases at V and 7 bases at J, with 15 bases in the middle. Germline CDR1 and CDR2: SQVTM and ANQGSEA. The CDR3 loop is CSVEIGTVGTQYF. CDR3 DNA: TGCAGCGTTGAGATTGGAACGGTGGGGACCCAGTACTTC.

This clonotype was detected ten times or more. The rearrangement links TRBV20-1 to TRBJ2-5; 13 bases are shared with TRBD2. Unmatched junction bases numbered 8, after V lost 0 bases and J lost 4 bases. The CDR3 covers 17 residues. From germline, CDR1 is DFQATT and CDR2 SNEGSKA (reference sequence). The CDR3 here is CSARDPTSGRVGETQYF. CDR3 DNA: TGCAGTGCTAGAGATCCAACTAGCGGGAGGGTCGGAGAGACCCAGTACTTC.

Concerning this clonotype: This may be a read error, as it is one base from a much larger clone. The chain has TRBV6-5 and TRBJ1-4, with D possibly TRBD1 on 5 matching bases. The CDR3 runs 14 residues. Germline values: CDR1 MNHEY, CDR2 SVGAGI. Between the trimmed V and J ends, which lost 10 bases and 4 bases, there was a span of 16 bases. For the CDR3, the DNA is TGTGCCAACAGGAGGACCGAAGATAATGAAAAACTGTTTTTT. Its translation: CANRRTEDNEKLFF.

The chain joins TRBV6-5 to TRBJ2-6; no clear D gene. V was trimmed by 6 bases and J by 2 bases, leaving 5 bases between them. The CDR3 covers 13 residues. Germline V CDR1 and CDR2: MNHEY, SVGAGI. This CDR3 reads CASRWTGANVLTF. CDR3 nucleotide sequence: TGTGCCAGCAGGTGGACTGGGGCCAACGTCCTGACTTTC.

This clonotype was found a few times. The CDR3 nucleotides read TGTGCCAGCAGCTTCCGAGCTGATACGCAGTATTTT. Its translation: CASSFRADTQYF. The genes are TRBV7-9 and TRBJ2-3; no clear D gene. The ends were cut back, 3 bases at V and 6 bases at J, with 7 bases in the middle. Germline-derived CDR1 and CDR2 are SEHNR and FQNEAQ (reference sequence). The CDR3 runs to 12 residues.

Many counts were recorded for this clonotype. This sequence joins TRBV18 and TRBJ1-1; unclear D gene. Germline-derived CDR1 and CDR2 are KGHSH and LQKENI. Trimming stripped 8 bases from V and 8 bases from J, with 18 bases between. The CDR3 runs to 13 residues. As DNA, the CDR3 is TGTGCCAGCCTCACCGTAGAGGGTAGAGAAGCTTTCTTT. It yields the protein CASLTVEGREAFF.

In this sample, this clonotype turned up many times. This chain connects TRBV7-2 to TRBJ2-1; 15 positions match TRBD2. Per the germline V gene, CDR1 is SGHTA and CDR2 is FQGNSA. Trimming took 1 base from V and 8 from J; bases not matched to a gene: 6. CDR3 size: 17 residues. As DNA, the CDR3 is TGTGCCAGCAGCTTAGGGACTAGCGGGGGGGCCAGGTATGAGCAGTTCTTC. It specifies CASSLGTSGGARYEQFF.

Concerning this clonotype: A much larger clone differs by one base, so this may be a read error. The V and J genes are TRBV18 and TRBJ2-1, with 10 nucleotides matching TRBD2. The CDR3 consists of 12 residues. Germline V gives CDR1 KGHSH, CDR2 LQKENI. As DNA, the CDR3 is TGTGTCAGCCTACTAGCGGGGTATGAGCAGTTCTTC. Amino acids: CVSLLAGYEQFF.

This clonotype was seen a handful of times. V usage is TRBV9 and J usage is TRBJ2-2; D remains unclear. Germline V gene lookup returns CDR1 SGDLS and CDR2 YYNGEE. Trimming took 0 bases from V and 6 from J, leaving 15 bases between them. CDR3 length equals 16 residues. CDR3 nucleotide sequence: TGTGCCAGCAGCGTAGAGCCCACAACCCGCGCCGGGGAGCTGTTTTTT. Amino acids: CASSVEPTTRAGELFF.

This clonotype was counted ten times or more. This sequence joins TRBV7-2 and TRBJ1-1; 7 nucleotides line up with TRBD1. The CDR3 is 13 residues long. Germline trimming cut 4 bases from V and 7 bases from J; bases unmatched to any gene: 6. CDR1 and CDR2 from the germline V gene are SGHTA and FQGNSA. The CDR3 bases are TGTGCCAGCAGCTGGGACAGTCCCGTTGAAGCTTTCTTT. It specifies CASSWDSPVEAFF.

This clonotype was detected many times. The CDR3 DNA follows: TGCAGTGCGGGGGGGGGCGCTATGGGCACAGATACGCAGTATTTT. This translates into CSAGGGAMGTDTQYF. The chain links TRBV20-1 to TRBJ2-3; D is perhaps TRBD2 (7 bases). The CDR3 length is 15 residues. Germline V gene lookup returns CDR1 DFQATT and CDR2 SNEGSKA (reference sequence). V was shortened by 6 bases and J by 1 base, with 17 bases between the two germline ends.

V and J are TRBV7-9 and TRBJ1-5; no reliable D call. Trimming left V 1 base short and J 13 bases short, with 14 bases between. This CDR3 has 13 residues. CDR1 SEHNR and CDR2 FQNEAQ come from the germline V gene (reference sequence). The CDR3 coding sequence is TGTGCCAGCAGCTTAGGGTACCGGGCCCTTCAGCATTTT. It yields the protein CASSLGYRALQHF.

With regard to this clonotype: Relative to the germline gene, one junction end is altered; a read error may explain this. The chain joins TRBV20-1 to TRBJ1-3, with D uncertain. CDR3 length: 13 residues. Germline lookup yields CDR1 DFQATT and CDR2 SNEGSKA (reference sequence). The CDR3 is CSANSNSGNAIYF. The CDR3 DNA sequence: TGCAGTGCTAACAGTAACTCTGGAAACGCCATATATTTT.

This clonotype was counted a few times. The chain combines TRBV30 with TRBJ1-6, with D perhaps TRBD1 (6 bases). The CDR3 contains 15 residues. Per germline, CDR1 GTSNPN and CDR2 SVGIG (reference sequence). The ends were cut back, 3 bases at V and 7 bases at J, with 16 bases in the middle. DNA for the CDR3: TGTGCCTGGAGGTACACAGGGCGGCCAAATTCACCCCTCCACTTT. Protein: CAWRYTGRPNSPLHF.

This clonotype is a singleton in its sample. The chain employs TRBV7-1 and TRBJ1-1; TRBD1 is a possible D gene (5 bases). TRBV7-1 is noted as an ORF with a role that remains uncertain. The CDR3 sequence is 13 residues long. Trimming stripped 3 bases from V and 3 bases from J, with 8 bases between. CDR3 sequence reads: CASSSTRDTEAFF. CDR3 sequence (DNA): TGTGCCAGCAGCTCTACCAGGGACACTGAAGCTTTCTTT.

The chain combines TRBV30 with TRBJ1-1; D unclear. Trimming pared 0 bases from V and 1 base from J, leaving 6 bases between. CDR3 length: 13 amino acids. In germline, CDR1 is GTSNPN, CDR2 SVGIG (reference sequence). The CDR3: CAWSVLGNTEAFF. CDR3 in DNA: TGTGCCTGGAGTGTACTGGGGAACACTGAAGCTTTCTTT.

This clonotype was recorded a few times. This chain joins TRBV7-2 and TRBJ2-3; 8 bases fit TRBD2. Germline trimming cut 3 bases from V and 4 bases from J; bases unmatched to any gene: 6. Per the germline V gene, CDR1 is SGHTA and CDR2 is FQGNSA. The CDR3 is made up of 15 amino acids. CDR3 bases: TGTGCCAGCAGCTTCTCCGGACTAGCAGCAGATACGCAGTATTTT. It yields the protein CASSFSGLAADTQYF.